This T cell receptor beta chain was documented in a study of human T cells and chemical hapten exposure. Study-level information: Patches that contained 0.01% DPC were applied to the upper back and read at 6 days.

Remarks on this clonotype: One end of the junction fails to match germline, which may point to a read error.

As to time point: pre-sensitization, week 0. Documented treatment: therapeutic diphenylcyclopropenone sensitization with weekly scalp DPC. Unseparated into fractions, whole blood served as the source from which total RNA was extracted. The library labeled individual cDNA molecules by adding unique molecular identifiers to them. In TCRdb, the RACE reads were re-called with MiXCR into one record per CDR3 protein. Counted here are roughly 120,000 distinct CDR3 sequences, roughly 14% occurring once; the ten biggest clones make up around 2.7%. There are 13 residues in the CDR3. Germline lookup yields CDR1 KGHSH and CDR2 LQKENI.

This material consisted of whole blood, taken in connection with sensitization to the hapten diphenylcyclopropenone (DPC). The chain combines TRBV18 with TRBJ2-7; D not resolved. The receptor comes from a woman younger than 30 with alopecia areata. Some clones in this sample may be carry-over from other donors' samples. CDR3 residues: CASSAISSHEQYF. The DNA of the CDR3 is TGTGCCAGCTCAGCAATCAGCTCCCACGAGCAGTACTTC.